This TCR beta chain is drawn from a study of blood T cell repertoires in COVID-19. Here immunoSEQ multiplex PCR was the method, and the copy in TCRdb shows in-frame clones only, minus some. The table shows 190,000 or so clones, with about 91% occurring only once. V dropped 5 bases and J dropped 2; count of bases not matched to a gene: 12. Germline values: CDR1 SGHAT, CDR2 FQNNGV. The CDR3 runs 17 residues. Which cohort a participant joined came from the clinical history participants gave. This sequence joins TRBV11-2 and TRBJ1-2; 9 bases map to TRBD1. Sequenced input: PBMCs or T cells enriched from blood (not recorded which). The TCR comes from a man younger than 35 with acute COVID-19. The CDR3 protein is CASSTYTGGALNYGYTF. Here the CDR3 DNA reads TGTGCCAGCAGCACCTACACAGGGGGCGCCTTGAACTATGGCTACACCTTC.